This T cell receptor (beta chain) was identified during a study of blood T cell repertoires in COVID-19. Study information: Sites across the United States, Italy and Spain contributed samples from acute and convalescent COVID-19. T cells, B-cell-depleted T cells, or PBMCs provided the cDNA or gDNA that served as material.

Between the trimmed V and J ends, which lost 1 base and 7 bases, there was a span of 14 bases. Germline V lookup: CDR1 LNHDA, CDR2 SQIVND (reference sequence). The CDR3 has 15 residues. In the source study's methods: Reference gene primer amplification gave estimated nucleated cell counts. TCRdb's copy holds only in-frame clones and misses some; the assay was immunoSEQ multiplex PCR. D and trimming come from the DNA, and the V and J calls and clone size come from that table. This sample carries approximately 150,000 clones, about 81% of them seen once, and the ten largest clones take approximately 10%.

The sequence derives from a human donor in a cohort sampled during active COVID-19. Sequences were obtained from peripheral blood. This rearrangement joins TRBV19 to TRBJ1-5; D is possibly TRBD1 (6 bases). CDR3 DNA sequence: TGTGCCAGTAGTATAGGCCAGGGGACGAGACAGCCCCAGCATTTT. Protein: CASSIGQGTRQPQHF.